One and the same sample provided the 19 T cell receptor beta chains below, sequenced in a study of blood T cells in healthy people across ages. Together with a sample-barcoded 5' primer, a J-beta primer mix was included in a second PCR lasting roughly 6 to 12 cycles. Via MiXCR, TCRdb re-called the 5' RACE reads, giving one row per CDR3 protein. In the table there are some 710,000 distinct CDR3 sequences, 22% of which are singletons. The specimen was blood. These receptors were collected from a man aged 70-80 years in good health.

This clonotype was found a few times. The chain joins TRBV15 to TRBJ2-5, with unresolved D. The CDR3 is 14 amino acids. Deletions cut 0 bases from V and 2 bases from J, with 7 bases between. From germline, CDR1 is LNHNV and CDR2 YYDKDF (reference sequence). This chain's CDR3 is CATSRDPPQETQYF. DNA for the CDR3: TGTGCCACCAGCAGAGATCCCCCACAAGAGACCCAGTACTTC.

This clonotype was seen a handful of times. The chain employs TRBV4-1 and TRBJ2-7; 9 nucleotides match TRBD2. V lost 1 base, J lost 0 bases, and 4 bases stayed unmatched. CDR1 is MGHRA, CDR2 YSYEKL, per germline. The CDR3 has 16 amino acids. The CDR3 loop is CASSQGLAGSSYEQYF. CDR3 DNA: TGCGCCAGCAGCCAAGGCCTAGCGGGGAGCTCCTACGAGCAGTACTTC.

The chain has TRBV28 and TRBJ2-5; no firm D call. Germline loops: CDR1 MDHEN, CDR2 SYDVKM. V shed 2 bases and J shed 5 bases, with 12 bases lying between them. The CDR3 length is 14 residues. The chain's CDR3 is CASSLVGLGETQYF. CDR3 nucleotide sequence: TGTGCCAGCAGTTTAGTGGGTTTAGGGGAGACCCAGTACTTC.

Only one count was recorded for this clonotype. The chain has TRBV12-3 or TRBV12-4 and TRBJ2-2; 12 bases map to TRBD2. V lost 0 bases, J lost 2 bases, and 4 bases stayed unmatched. The length of the CDR3 is 18 residues. The CDR3 sequence: CASSLALLAGGNTGELFF. As DNA, the CDR3 is TGTGCCAGCAGTTTAGCGCTACTAGCGGGAGGAAACACCGGGGAGCTGTTTTTT.

This clonotype was picked up many times. At one end, the junction sequence differs from germline, possibly due to a read error. The V gene is TRBV5-1, the J gene TRBJ2-5; tentatively, D is TRBD1 (6 bases). The CDR3 has 14 residues. Germline CDR1 reads SGHRS; CDR2 reads YFSETQ. CDR3 bases: TGTGCCAGCAGCTTGGTAGGACAGCAAGAGACCCAGTACTTC. Translation: CASSLVGQQETQYF.

This clonotype was counted between two and nine times. The V call is TRBV20-1, the J call TRBJ1-5; D is possibly TRBD1 (5 bases). Germline-derived CDR1 and CDR2 are DFQATT and SNEGSKA (reference sequence). V dropped 0 bases and J dropped 4 bases, with 13 bases sitting between them. The CDR3 has 15 residues. DNA of the CDR3: TGCAGTGCTAGAGAAGGGACCTGGGGGAATCAGCCCCAGCATTTT. Its protein is CSAREGTWGNQPQHF.

This clonotype appeared once. This sequence joins TRBV5-6 and TRBJ1-1; D unclear. Germline CDR1 reads SGHDT; CDR2 reads YYEEEE. Deletions cut 4 bases from V and 1 base from J, with 11 bases between. The CDR3 is 14 residues long. The CDR3 spells CASSPPGWNTEAFF. The CDR3 coding sequence is TGTGCCAGCAGCCCGCCGGGCTGGAACACTGAAGCTTTCTTT.

V gene TRBV7-2 combines with J gene TRBJ2-4; 11 bases match TRBD2. There are 16 residues in the CDR3. Germline V lookup: CDR1 SGHTA, CDR2 FQGNSA. After removal of 0 bases from V and 7 bases from J, the junction contained 5 bases not matched to a gene. As DNA, the CDR3 is TGTGCCAGCAGCTTAGCGCACGCTAGCGGGAGGAACATTCAGTACTTC. Its translation: CASSLAHASGRNIQYF.

A remark on this clonotype: At one end the junction does not follow the germline gene, possibly because of a read error. The V call is TRBV9, the J call TRBJ2-3; the match to TRBD2 covers 7 bases. This CDR3 has 16 residues. CDR1 SGDLS and CDR2 YYNGEE come from the germline V gene. CDR3 DNA sequence: TGTGCCAGCAGCGCCCAATCGAGCGGGGCGGGAGATACGAAGTATTTT. Its protein product is CASSAQSSGAGDTKYF.

This chain connects TRBV6-6 to TRBJ2-7; 7 positions match TRBD2. Germline CDR1 MNHNY, CDR2 SVGAGI (reference sequence). The CDR3 is made up of 15 amino acids. V shed 4 bases, J shed 1 base, and the junction held 7 bases outside the gene matches. CDR3 region: CASSSSGYGSYEQYF. The CDR3 bases are TGTGCCAGCAGTTCTAGCGGTTATGGGTCCTACGAGCAGTACTTC.

This clonotype has just one count. The chain joins TRBV20-1 to TRBJ2-5; 7 bases match TRBD2. Germline CDR1 and CDR2: DFQATT and SNEGSKA (reference sequence). V lost 5 bases and J lost 1; bases outside the gene matches: 7. CDR3 length equals 14 residues. CDR3 loop: CSAVGGDVQETQYF. The CDR3 DNA reads TGCAGTGCTGTGGGAGGGGATGTCCAAGAGACCCAGTACTTC.

The chain has TRBV20-1 and TRBJ1-2, with D unclear. Germline V gene lookup returns CDR1 DFQATT and CDR2 SNEGSKA (reference sequence). Trimming took 0 bases from V and 6 from J, leaving 14 bases between them. CDR3 size: 14 residues. The CDR3 DNA reads TGCAGTGCTAGAGATTTCTGGGCCCACAATGGCTACACCTTC. Translating gives CSARDFWAHNGYTF.

The sample holds a few counts of this clonotype. Since a much larger clone is just one base distant, this may be a read error. CDR3 region: CASSAWTVLNPPLHF. Written as DNA, the CDR3 is TGTGCCAGCAGCGCCTGGACGGTTCTAAATCCACCCCTCCACTTT. J is TRBJ1-6 and V is TRBV7-2; the D is unclear. This CDR3 is 15 amino acids long. V lost 5 bases and J 11 bases, leaving 19 bases between the germline ends. Germline CDR1 reads SGHTA; CDR2 reads FQGNSA.

This clonotype has only a few counts. The rearrangement links TRBV6-2 or TRBV6-3 to TRBJ1-2; D is undetermined. Germline V gene lookup returns CDR1 MNHEY and CDR2 SVGEGT. The CDR3 is 12 residues long. Trimming pared 7 bases from V and 4 bases from J, leaving 10 bases between. CDR3 sequence: CASMTGIYGYTF. Here the CDR3 DNA reads TGTGCCAGCATGACGGGCATCTATGGCTACACCTTC.

This clonotype was detected only a few times. This chain uses TRBV29-1 with TRBJ2-5; a weak D match, TRBD1 (5 bases). Germline loops: CDR1 SQVTM, CDR2 ANQGSEA. The CDR3 covers 11 residues. V lost 5 bases to trimming and J lost 2 bases, with 6 bases between them. This CDR3 reads CSVRQQETQYF. In DNA form, the CDR3 reads TGCAGCGTTCGACAGCAAGAGACCCAGTACTTC.

V is TRBV19 and J is TRBJ1-1; D call uncertain. The length of the CDR3 is 13 residues. Germline V gene lookup returns CDR1 LNHDA and CDR2 SQIVND (reference sequence). Trimming removed 1 base from V and 6 bases from J, with 9 bases in between. Here the CDR3 reads CASSIVWGAEAFF. CDR3 bases: TGTGCCAGTAGTATAGTCTGGGGTGCTGAAGCTTTCTTT.

The chain uses TRBV29-1 and TRBJ2-3; maybe TRBD1 (6 bases). Germline V gene sequence: CDR1 SQVTM, CDR2 ANQGSEA. The ends were cut back, 7 bases at V and 7 bases at J, with 9 bases in the middle. This CDR3 contains 10 residues. Written as DNA, the CDR3 is TGCAGCGCTGGGGGCAATACGCAGTATTTT. Amino acid sequence: CSAGGNTQYF.

The chain links TRBV28 to TRBJ1-1; 9 bases line up with TRBD1. V dropped 6 bases and J dropped 3; count of bases not matched to a gene: 5. Germline CDR1 reads MDHEN; CDR2 reads SYDVKM. The CDR3 is 14 residues long. CDR3 sequence (DNA): TGTGCCAGCAGGGAACAGGGGGCTTACACTGAAGCTTTCTTT. Translated: CASREQGAYTEAFF.

V usage is TRBV5-1 and J usage is TRBJ1-1, with 11 nucleotides matching TRBD1. Germline CDR1 SGHRS, CDR2 YFSETQ. The CDR3 spans 13 residues. The junction had 3 bases not matched to a gene; V was cut back by 4 bases and J by 7 bases. For the CDR3, the DNA is TGCGCCAGCAGCCGGGGACAGGGGGATGAAGCTTTCTTT. Protein sequence: CASSRGQGDEAFF.